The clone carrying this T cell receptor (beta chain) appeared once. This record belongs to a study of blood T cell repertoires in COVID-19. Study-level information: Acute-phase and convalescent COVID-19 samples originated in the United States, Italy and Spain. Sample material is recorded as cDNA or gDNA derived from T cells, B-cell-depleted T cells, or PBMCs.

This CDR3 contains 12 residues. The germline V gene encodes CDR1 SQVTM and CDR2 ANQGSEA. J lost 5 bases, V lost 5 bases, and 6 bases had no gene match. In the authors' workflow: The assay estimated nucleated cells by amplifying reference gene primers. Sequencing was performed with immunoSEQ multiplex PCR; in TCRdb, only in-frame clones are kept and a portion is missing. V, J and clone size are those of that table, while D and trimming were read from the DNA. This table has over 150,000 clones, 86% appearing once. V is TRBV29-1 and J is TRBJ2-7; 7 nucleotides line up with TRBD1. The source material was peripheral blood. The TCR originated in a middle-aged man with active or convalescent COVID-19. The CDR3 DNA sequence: TGCAGCGTTTGGGGACAGCCAGACGAGCAGTACTTC. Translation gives CSVWGQPDEQYF.